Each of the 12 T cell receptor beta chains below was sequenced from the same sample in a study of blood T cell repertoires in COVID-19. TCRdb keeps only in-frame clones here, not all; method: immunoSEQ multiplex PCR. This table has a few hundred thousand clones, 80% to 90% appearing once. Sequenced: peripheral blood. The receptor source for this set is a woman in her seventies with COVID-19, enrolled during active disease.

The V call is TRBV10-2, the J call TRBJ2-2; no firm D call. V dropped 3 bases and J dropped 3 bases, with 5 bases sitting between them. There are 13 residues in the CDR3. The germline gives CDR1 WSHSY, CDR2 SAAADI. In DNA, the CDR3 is TGCGCCAGCAGTGACCGGGACACCGGGGAGCTGTTTTTT. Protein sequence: CASSDRDTGELFF.

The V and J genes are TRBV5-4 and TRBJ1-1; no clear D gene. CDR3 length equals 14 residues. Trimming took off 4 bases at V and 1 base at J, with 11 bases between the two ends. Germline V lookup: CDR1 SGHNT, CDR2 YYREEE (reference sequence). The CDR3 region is CASSAGLANTEAFF. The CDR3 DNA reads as TGTGCCAGCAGCGCCGGACTTGCGAACACTGAAGCTTTCTTT.

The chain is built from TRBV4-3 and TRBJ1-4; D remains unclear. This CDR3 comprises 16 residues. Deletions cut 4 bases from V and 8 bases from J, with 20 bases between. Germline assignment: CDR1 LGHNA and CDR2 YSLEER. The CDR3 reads CASSPQLRREREKLFF. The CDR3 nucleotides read TGCGCCAGCAGCCCCCAATTGAGAAGGGAGCGCGAAAAACTGTTTTTT.

The CDR3 spells CASRYGGHTEAFF. Written as DNA, the CDR3 is TGTGCCAGCAGGTACGGGGGCCACACTGAAGCTTTCTTT. The chain is built from TRBV6-5 and TRBJ1-1; tentatively, D is TRBD1 (6 bases). This CDR3 spans 13 amino acids. The germline gives CDR1 MNHEY, CDR2 SVGAGI. V was cut by 6 bases and J by 3 bases, with 11 bases left in between.

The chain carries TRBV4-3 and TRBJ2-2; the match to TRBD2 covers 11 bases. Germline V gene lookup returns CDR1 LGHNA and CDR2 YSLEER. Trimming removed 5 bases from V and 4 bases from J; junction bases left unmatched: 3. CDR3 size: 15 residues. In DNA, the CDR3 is TGCGCCAGCAGCTCTAGCGGGGGGCCCACCGGGGAGCTGTTTTTT. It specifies CASSSSGGPTGELFF.

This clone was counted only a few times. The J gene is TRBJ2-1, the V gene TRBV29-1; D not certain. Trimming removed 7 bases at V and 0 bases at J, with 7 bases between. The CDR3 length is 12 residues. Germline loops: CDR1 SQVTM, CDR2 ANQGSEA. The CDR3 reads CSGSSSYNEQFF. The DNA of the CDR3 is TGCAGCGGGTCTAGCTCCTACAATGAGCAGTTCTTC.

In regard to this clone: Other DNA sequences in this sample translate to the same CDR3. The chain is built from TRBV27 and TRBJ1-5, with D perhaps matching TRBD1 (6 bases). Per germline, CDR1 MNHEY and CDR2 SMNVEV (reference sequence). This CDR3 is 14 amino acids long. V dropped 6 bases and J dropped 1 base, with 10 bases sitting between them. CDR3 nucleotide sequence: TGTGCCAGCAGCCCAGGACAGAGCAATCAGCCCCAGCATTTT. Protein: CASSPGQSNQPQHF.

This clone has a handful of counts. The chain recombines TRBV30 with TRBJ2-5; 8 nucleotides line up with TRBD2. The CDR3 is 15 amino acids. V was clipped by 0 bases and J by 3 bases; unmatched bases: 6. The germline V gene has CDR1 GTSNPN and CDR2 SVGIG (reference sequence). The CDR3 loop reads CAWSVRWRGEETQYF. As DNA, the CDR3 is TGTGCCTGGAGTGTACGATGGCGGGGGGAAGAGACCCAGTACTTC.

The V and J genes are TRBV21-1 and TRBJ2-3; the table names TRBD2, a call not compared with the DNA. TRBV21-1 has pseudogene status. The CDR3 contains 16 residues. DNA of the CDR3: TGTGCCAGCAGCAAAGAATCGGTGTTGAGCACAGATACGCAGTATTTT. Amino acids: CASSKESVLSTDTQYF.

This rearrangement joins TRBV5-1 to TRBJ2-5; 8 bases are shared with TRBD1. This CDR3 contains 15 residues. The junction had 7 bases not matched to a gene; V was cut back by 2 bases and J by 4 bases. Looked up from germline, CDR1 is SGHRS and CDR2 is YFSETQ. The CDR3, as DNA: TGCGCCAGCAGCTTTGCACAGGGGGTGGGAGAGACCCAGTACTTC. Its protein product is CASSFAQGVGETQYF.

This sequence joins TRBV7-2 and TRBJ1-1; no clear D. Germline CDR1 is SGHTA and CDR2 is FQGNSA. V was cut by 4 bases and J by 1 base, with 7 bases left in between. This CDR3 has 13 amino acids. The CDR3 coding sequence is TGTGCCAGCAGCTCAAACAGGAACACTGAAGCTTTCTTT. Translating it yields CASSSNRNTEAFF.

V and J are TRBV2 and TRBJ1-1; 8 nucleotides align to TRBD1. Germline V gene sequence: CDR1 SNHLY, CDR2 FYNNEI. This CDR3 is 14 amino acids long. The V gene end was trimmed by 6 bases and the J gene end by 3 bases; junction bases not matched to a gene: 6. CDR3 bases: TGTGCCAGCAGGGGGATGACAGGGGACACTGAAGCTTTCTTT. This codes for CASRGMTGDTEAFF.